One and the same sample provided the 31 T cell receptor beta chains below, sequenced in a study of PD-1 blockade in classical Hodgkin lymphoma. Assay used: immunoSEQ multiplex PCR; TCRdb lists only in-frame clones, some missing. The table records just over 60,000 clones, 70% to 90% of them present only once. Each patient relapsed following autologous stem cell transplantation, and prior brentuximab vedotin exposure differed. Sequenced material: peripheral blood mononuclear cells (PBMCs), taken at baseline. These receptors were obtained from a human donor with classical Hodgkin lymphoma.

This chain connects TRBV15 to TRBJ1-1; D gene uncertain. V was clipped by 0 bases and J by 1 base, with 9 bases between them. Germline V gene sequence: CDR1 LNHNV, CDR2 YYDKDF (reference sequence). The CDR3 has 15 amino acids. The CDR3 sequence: CATSRDGTENTEAFF. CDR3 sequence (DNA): TGTGCCACCAGCAGAGATGGAACGGAGAACACTGAAGCTTTCTTT. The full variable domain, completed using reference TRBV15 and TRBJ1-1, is DAMVIQNPRYQVTQFGKPVTLSCSQTLNHNVMYWYQQKSSQAPKLLFHYYDKDFNNEADTPDNFQSRRPNTSFCFLDIRSPGLGDTAMYLCATSRDGTENTEAFFGQGTRLTVV.

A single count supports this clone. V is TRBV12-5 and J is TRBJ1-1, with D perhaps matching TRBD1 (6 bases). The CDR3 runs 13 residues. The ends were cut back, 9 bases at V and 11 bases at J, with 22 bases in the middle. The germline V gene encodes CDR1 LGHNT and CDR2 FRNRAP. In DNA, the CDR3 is TGTGCTAGCCTCCGTACTGGGACACCCGACGCTTTCTTT. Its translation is CASLRTGTPDAFF.

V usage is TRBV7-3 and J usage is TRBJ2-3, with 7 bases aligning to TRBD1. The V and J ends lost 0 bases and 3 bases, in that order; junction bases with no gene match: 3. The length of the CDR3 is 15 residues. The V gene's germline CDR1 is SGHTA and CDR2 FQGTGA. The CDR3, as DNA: TGTGCCAGCAGCTTAACAGGGGGCGAAACAGATACGCAGTATTTT. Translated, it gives CASSLTGGETDTQYF.

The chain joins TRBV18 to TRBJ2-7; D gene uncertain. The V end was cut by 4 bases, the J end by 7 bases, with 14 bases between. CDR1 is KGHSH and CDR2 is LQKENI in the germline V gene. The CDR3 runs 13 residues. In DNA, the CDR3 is TGTGCCAGCTCACGGGGTCCCGAGAGGGAGCAGTACTTC. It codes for CASSRGPEREQYF.

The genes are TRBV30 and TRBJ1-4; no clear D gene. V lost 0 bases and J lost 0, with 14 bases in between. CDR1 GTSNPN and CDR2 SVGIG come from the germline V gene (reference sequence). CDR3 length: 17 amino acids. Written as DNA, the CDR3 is TGTGCCTGGAGTGTAGGCTCGGCGATTACAACTAATGAAAAACTGTTTTTT. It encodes CAWSVGSAITTNEKLFF.

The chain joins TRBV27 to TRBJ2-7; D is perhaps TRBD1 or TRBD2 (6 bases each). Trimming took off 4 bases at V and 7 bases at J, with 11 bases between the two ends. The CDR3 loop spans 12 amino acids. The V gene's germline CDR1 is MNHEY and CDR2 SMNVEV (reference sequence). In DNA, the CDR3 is TGTGCCAGCAGTTCTACAGGGAGGGAGCAGTACTTC. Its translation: CASSSTGREQYF.

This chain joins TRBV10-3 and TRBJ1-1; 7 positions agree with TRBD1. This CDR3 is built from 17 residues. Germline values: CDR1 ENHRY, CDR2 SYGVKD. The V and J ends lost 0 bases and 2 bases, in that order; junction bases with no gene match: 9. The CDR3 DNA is TGTGCCATCAGTGAGTCGAGGAGGGGGCGCGATAACACTGAAGCTTTCTTT. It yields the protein CAISESRRGRDNTEAFF.

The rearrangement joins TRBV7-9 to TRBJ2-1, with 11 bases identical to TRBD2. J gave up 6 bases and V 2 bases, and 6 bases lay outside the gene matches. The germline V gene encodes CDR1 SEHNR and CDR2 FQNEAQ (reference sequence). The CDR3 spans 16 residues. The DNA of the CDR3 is TGTGCCAGCAGCTTATTGCGACTAGCGGGGATCAATGAGCAGTTCTTC. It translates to CASSLLRLAGINEQFF.

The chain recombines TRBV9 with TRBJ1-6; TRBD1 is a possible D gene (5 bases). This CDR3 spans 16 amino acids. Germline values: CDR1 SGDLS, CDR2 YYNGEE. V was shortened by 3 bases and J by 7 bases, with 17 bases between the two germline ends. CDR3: CASSADTGRGNSPLHF. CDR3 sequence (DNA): TGTGCCAGCAGCGCTGATACGGGACGGGGAAATTCACCCCTCCACTTT. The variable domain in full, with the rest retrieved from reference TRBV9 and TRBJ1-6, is DSGVTQTPKHLITATGQRVTLRCSPRSGDLSVYWYQQSLDQGLQFLIQYYNGEERAKGNILERFSAQQFPDLHSELNLSSLELGDSALYFCASSADTGRGNSPLHFGNGTRLTVT.

This chain's CDR3 is CASSVSFSPGGWHYGYTF. The CDR3 region has the DNA TGTGCCAGCAGTGTCTCCTTCAGCCCAGGGGGTTGGCACTATGGCTACACCTTC. This sequence joins TRBV25-1 and TRBJ1-2; 7 nucleotides align to TRBD1. This CDR3 comprises 18 residues. The trim removed 4 bases at V and 3 bases at J, leaving 17 bases unmatched. CDR1 and CDR2 (germline): MGHDK, SYGVNS.

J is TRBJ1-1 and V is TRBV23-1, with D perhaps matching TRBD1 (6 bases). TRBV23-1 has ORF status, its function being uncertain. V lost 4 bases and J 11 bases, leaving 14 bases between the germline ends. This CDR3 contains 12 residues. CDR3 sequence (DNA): TGCGCCAGCAGTCGTTCTACAGGGACGGCTTTCTTT. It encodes CASSRSTGTAFF.

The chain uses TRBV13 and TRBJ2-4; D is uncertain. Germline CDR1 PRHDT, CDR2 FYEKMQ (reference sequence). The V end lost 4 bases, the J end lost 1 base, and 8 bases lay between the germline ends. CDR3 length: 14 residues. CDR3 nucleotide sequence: TGTGCCAGCAGCTCCGGTAGTGCCAAAAACATTCAGTACTTC. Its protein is CASSSGSAKNIQYF.

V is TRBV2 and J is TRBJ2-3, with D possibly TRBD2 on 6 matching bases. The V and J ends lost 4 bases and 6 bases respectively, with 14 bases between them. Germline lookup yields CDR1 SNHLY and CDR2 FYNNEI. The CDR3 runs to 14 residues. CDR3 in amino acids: CASSALRGLDTQYF. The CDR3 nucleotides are TGTGCCAGCAGTGCTCTTCGGGGGTTGGATACGCAGTATTTT.

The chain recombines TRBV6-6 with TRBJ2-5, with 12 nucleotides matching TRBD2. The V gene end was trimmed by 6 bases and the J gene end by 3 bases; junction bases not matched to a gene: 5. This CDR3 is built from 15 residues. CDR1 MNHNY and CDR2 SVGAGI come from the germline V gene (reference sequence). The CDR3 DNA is TGTGCCAGCAGCAAACTAGCGGGGGGAAAAGAGACCCAGTACTTC. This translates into CASSKLAGGKETQYF.

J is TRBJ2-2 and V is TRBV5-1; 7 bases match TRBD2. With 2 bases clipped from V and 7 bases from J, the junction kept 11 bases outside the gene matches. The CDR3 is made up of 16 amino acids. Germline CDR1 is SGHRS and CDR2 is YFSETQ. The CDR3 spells CASSFGERGLGGELFF. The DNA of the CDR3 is TGCGCCAGCAGCTTTGGAGAGCGGGGCCTGGGCGGGGAGCTGTTTTTT.

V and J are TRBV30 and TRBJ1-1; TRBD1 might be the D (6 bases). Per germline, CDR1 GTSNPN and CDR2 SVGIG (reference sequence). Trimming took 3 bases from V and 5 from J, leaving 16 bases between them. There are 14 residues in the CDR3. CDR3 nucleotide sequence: TGTGCCTGGAGAGGCTTGGGGGCGCGGACTGAAGCTTTCTTT. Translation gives CAWRGLGARTEAFF.

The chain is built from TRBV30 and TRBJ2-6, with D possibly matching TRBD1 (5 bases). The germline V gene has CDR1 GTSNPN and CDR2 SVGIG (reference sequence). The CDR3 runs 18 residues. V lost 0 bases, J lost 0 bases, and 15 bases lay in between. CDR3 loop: CAWSVPRHRRSGANVLTF. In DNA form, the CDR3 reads TGTGCCTGGAGTGTACCCCGTCACAGGCGCTCTGGGGCCAACGTCCTGACTTTC.

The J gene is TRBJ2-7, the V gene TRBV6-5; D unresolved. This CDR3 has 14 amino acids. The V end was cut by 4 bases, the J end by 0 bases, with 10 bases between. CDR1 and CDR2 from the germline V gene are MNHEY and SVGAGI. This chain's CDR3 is CASSWARNSYEQYF. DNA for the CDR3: TGTGCCAGCAGTTGGGCCAGGAACTCCTACGAGCAGTACTTC.

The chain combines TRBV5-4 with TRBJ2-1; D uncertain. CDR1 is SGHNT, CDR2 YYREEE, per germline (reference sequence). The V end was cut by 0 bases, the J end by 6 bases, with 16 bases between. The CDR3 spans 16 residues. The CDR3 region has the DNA TGTGCCAGCAGCTTGGGCGCCCCTCGGCCGGGCAATGAGCAGTTCTTC. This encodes CASSLGAPRPGNEQFF.

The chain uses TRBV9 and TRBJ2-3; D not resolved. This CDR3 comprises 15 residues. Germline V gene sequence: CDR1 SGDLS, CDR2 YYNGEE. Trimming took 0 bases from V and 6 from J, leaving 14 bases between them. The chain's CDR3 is CASSVERKETDTQYF. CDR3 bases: TGTGCCAGCAGCGTAGAAAGGAAGGAGACGGATACGCAGTATTTT.

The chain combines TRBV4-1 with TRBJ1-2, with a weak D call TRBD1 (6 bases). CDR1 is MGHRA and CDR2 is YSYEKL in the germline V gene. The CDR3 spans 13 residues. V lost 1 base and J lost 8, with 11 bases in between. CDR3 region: CASSQVTGKGYTF. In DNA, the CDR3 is TGCGCCAGCAGCCAAGTAACAGGGAAAGGCTACACCTTC.

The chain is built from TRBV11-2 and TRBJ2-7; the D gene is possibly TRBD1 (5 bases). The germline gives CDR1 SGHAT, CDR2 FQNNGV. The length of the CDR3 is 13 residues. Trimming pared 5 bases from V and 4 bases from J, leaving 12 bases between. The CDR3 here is CASSPLDRYEQYF. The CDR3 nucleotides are TGTGCCAGCAGCCCCCTCGACAGATACGAGCAGTACTTC. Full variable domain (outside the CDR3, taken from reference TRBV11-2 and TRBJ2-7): EAGVAQSPRYKIIEKRQSVAFWCNPISGHATLYWYQQILGQGPKLLIQFQNNGVVDDSQLPKDRFSAERLKGVDSTLKIQPAKLEDSAVYLCASSPLDRYEQYFGPGTRLTVT.

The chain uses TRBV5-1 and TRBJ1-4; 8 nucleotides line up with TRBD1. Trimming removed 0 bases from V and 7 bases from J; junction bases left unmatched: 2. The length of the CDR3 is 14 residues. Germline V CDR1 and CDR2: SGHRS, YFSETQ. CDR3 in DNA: TGCGCCAGCAGCTTGGCAGGACAGGGTGAAAAACTGTTTTTT. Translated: CASSLAGQGEKLFF.

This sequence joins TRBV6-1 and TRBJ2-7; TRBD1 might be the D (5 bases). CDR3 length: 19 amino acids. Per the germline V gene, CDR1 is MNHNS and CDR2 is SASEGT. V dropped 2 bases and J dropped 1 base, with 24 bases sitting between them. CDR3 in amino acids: CASSERLRQFILRSYEQYF. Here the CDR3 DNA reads TGTGCCAGCAGTGAAAGATTAAGACAGTTTATTTTAAGGTCCTACGAGCAGTACTTC.

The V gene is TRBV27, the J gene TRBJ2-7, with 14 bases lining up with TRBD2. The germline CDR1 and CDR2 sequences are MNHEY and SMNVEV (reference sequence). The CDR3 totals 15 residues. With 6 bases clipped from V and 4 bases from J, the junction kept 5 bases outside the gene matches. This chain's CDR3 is CASRRLAGGNYEQYF. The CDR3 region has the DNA TGTGCCAGCAGAAGACTAGCGGGGGGGAATTACGAGCAGTACTTC.

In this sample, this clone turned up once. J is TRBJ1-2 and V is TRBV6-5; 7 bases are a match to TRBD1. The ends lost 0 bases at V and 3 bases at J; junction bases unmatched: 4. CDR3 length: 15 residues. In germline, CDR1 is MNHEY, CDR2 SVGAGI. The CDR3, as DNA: TGTGCCAGCAGTTACTCAGGGGGCGCGTACTATGGCTACACCTTC. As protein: CASSYSGGAYYGYTF.

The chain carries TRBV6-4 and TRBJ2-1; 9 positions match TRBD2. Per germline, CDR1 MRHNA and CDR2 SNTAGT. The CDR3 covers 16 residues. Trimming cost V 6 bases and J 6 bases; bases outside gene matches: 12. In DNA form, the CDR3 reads TGTGCCAGCAGCCCTGGGCGGGGGGGCCTTGGCAATGAGCAGTTCTTC. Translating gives CASSPGRGGLGNEQFF.

The CDR3 region is CASSPQGQGETQYF. The CDR3 DNA follows: TGTGCCAGCAGCCCCCAGGGACAGGGAGAGACCCAGTACTTC. The rearrangement links TRBV9 to TRBJ2-5; TRBD1 agrees at 9 bases. The J segment lost 4 bases and the V segment lost 4 bases, leaving 5 bases of the junction unmatched. The CDR3 is 14 amino acids. The germline V gene encodes CDR1 SGDLS and CDR2 YYNGEE.

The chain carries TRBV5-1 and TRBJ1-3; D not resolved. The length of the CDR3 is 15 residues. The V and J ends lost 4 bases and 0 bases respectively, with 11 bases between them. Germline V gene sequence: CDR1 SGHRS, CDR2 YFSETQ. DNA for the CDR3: TGCGCCAGCAGCCCCGACTCCCCCTCTGGAAACACCATATATTTT. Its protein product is CASSPDSPSGNTIYF.

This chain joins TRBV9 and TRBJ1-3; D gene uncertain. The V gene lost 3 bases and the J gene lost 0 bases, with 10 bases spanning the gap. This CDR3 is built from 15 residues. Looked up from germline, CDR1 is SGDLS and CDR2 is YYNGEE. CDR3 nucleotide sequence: TGTGCCAGCAGCGCTACAGCATTCTCTGGAAACACCATATATTTT. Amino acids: CASSATAFSGNTIYF. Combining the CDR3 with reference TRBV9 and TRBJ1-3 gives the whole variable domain DSGVTQTPKHLITATGQRVTLRCSPRSGDLSVYWYQQSLDQGLQFLIQYYNGEERAKGNILERFSAQQFPDLHSELNLSSLELGDSALYFCASSATAFSGNTIYFGEGSWLTVV.

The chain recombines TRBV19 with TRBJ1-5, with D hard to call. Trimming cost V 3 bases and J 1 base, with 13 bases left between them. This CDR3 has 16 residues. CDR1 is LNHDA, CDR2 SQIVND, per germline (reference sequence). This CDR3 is CASSMIRSLSNQPQHF. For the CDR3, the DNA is TGTGCCAGTAGTATGATTAGGAGTTTGAGCAATCAGCCCCAGCATTTT.